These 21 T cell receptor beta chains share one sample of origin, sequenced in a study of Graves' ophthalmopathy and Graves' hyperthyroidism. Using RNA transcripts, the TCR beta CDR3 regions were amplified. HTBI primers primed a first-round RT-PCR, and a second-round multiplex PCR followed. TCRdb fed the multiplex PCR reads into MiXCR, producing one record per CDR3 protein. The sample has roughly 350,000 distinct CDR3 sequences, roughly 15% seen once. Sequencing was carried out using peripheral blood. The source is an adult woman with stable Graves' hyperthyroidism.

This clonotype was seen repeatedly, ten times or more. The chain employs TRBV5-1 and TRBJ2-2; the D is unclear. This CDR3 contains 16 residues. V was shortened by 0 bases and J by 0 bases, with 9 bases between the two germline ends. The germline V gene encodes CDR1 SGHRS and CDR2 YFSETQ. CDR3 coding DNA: TGCGCCAGCAGCTTGGGGATCCACGCGAACACCGGGGAGCTGTTTTTT. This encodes CASSLGIHANTGELFF. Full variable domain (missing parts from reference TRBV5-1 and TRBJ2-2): KAGVTQTPRYLIKTRGQQVTLSCSPISGHRSVSWYQQTPGQGLQFLFEYFSETQRNKGNFPGRFSGRQFSNSRSEMNVSTLELGDSALYLCASSLGIHANTGELFFGEGSRLTVL.

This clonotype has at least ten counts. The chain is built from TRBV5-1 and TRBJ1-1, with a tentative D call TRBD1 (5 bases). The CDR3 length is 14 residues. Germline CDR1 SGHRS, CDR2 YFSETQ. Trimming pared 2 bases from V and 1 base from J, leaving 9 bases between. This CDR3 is CASSFGRANTEAFF. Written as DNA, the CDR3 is TGCGCCAGCAGCTTTGGCAGGGCGAACACTGAAGCTTTCTTT.

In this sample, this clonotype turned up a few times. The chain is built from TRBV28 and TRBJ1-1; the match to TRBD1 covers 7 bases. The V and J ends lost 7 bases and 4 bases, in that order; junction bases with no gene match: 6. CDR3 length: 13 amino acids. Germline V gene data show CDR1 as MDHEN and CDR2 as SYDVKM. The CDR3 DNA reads TGTGCCAGCACGTTGAACAGGGGCACTGAAGCTTTCTTT. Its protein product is CASTLNRGTEAFF.

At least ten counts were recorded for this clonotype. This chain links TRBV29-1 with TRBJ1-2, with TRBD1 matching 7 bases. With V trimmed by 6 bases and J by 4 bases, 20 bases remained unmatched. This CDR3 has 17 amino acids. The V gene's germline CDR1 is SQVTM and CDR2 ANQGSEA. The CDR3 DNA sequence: TGCAGCGTATATTTACGACGAGGGAAGGGGGCGGGCTATGGCTACACCTTC. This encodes CSVYLRRGKGAGYGYTF.

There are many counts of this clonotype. CDR3 sequence reads: CASSPGLAGVGRVGETQYF. The CDR3 bases are TGTGCCAGCAGTCCGGGACTAGCGGGAGTAGGTCGAGTCGGAGAGACCCAGTACTTC. The chain recombines TRBV27 with TRBJ2-5; 14 positions match TRBD2. The CDR3 runs 19 residues. The V gene's germline CDR1 is MNHEY and CDR2 SMNVEV (reference sequence). The ends lost 5 bases at V and 4 bases at J; junction bases unmatched: 15.

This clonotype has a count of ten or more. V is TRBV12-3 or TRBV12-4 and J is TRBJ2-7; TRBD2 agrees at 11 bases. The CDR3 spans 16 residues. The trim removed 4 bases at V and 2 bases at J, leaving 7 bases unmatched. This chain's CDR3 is CASSSRTSGSTYEQYF. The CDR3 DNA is TGTGCCAGCAGTTCACGTACTAGCGGGAGCACCTACGAGCAGTACTTC.

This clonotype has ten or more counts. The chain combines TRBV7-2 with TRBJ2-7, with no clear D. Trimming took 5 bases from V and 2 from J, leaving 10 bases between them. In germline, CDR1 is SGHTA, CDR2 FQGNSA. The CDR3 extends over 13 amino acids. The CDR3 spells CASSPRSPYEQYF. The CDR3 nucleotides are TGTGCCAGCAGCCCCAGAAGTCCCTACGAGCAGTACTTC. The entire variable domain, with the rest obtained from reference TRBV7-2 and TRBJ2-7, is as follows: GAGVSQSPSNKVTEKGKDVELRCDPISGHTALYWYRQSLGQGLEFLIYFQGNSAPDKSGLPSDRFSAERTGGSVSTLTIQRTQQEDSAVYLCASSPRSPYEQYFGPGTRLTVT.

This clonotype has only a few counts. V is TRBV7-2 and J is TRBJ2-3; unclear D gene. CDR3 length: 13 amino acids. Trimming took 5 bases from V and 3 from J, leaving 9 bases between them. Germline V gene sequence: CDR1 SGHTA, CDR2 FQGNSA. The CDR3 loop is CASSLPITDTQYF. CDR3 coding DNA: TGTGCCAGCAGCCTACCAATTACAGATACGCAGTATTTT.

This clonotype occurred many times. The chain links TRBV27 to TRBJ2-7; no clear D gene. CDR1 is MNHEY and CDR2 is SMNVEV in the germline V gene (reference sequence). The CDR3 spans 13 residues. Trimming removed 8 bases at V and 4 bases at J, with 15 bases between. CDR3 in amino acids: CASRSDASYEQYF. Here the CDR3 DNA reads TGTGCCAGCCGAAGTGACGCATCGTACGAGCAGTACTTC.

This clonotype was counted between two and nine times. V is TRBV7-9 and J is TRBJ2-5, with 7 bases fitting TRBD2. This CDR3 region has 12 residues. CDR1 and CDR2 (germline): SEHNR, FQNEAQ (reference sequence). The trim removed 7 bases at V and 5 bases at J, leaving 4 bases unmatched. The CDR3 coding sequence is TGTGCCAGCACAGCGGGGAGGGAGACCCAGTACTTC. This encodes CASTAGRETQYF.

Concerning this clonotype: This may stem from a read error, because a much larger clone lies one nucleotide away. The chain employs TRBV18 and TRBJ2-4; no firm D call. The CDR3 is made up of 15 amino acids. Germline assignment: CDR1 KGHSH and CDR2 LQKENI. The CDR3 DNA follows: TGTGCCAGCTCACCCAACGGGCCTTCGGGCGGCATTAAGTACTTC. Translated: CASSPNGPSGGIKYF.

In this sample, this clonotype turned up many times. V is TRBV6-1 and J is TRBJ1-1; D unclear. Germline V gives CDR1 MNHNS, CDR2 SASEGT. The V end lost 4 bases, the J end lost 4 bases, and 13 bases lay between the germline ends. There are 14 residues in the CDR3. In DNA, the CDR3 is TGTGCCAGCAGTGCTACGCCCGGAGTCACTGAAGCTTTCTTT. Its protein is CASSATPGVTEAFF.

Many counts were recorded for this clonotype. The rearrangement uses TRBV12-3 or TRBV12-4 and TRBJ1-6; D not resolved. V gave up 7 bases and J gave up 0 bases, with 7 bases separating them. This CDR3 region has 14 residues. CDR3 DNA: TGTGCCAGCAAAAAGAGCTCCTATAATTCACCCCTCCACTTT. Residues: CASKKSSYNSPLHF.

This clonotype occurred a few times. The CDR3 nucleotides read TGTGCCAGCAGCACAAGCATTGCAACTAATGAAAAACTGTTTTTT. As protein: CASSTSIATNEKLFF. V usage is TRBV7-2 and J usage is TRBJ1-4; D call uncertain. Germline CDR1 SGHTA, CDR2 FQGNSA. The CDR3 is 15 amino acids. V was pared by 5 bases and J by 0 bases, with 10 bases between.

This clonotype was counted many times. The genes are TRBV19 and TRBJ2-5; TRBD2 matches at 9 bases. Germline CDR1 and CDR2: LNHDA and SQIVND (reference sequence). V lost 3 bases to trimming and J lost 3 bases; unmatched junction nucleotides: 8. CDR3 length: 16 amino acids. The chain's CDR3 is CASSILSGRPKETQYF. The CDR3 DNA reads TGTGCCAGTAGTATCCTAAGCGGGAGGCCTAAAGAGACCCAGTACTTC.

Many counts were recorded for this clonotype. CDR3 sequence: CASSEGTGYYEQYF. CDR3 bases: TGTGCCAGCAGTGAGGGGACAGGGTATTACGAGCAGTACTTC. The chain couples TRBV6-1 to TRBJ2-7; 9 bases agree with TRBD1. The CDR3 length is 14 residues. The V gene's germline CDR1 is MNHNS and CDR2 SASEGT. Germline trimming cut 3 bases from V and 4 bases from J; bases unmatched to any gene: 4.

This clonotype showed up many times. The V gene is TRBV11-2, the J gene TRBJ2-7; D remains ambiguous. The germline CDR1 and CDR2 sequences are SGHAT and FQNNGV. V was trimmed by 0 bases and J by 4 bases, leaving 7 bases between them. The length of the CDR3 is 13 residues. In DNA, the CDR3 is TGTGCCAGCAGCTTAGATCGTCGATACGAGCAGTACTTC. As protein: CASSLDRRYEQYF.

Written as DNA, the CDR3 is TGTGCCAGTAGTATACTACGGACGAACACCGGGGAGCTGTTTTTT. It is translated as CASSILRTNTGELFF. The genes are TRBV19 and TRBJ2-2; the D is unclear. With 2 bases removed from V and 0 bases from J, the gap between germline ends came to 7 bases. Germline CDR1 reads LNHDA; CDR2 reads SQIVND (reference sequence). This CDR3 contains 15 residues. The full variable domain, with the rest looked up from reference TRBV19 and TRBJ2-2, is DGGITQSPKYLFRKEGQNVTLSCEQNLNHDAMYWYRQDPGQGLRLIYYSQIVNDFQKGDIAEGYSVSREKKESFPLTVTSAQKNPTAFYLCASSILRTNTGELFFGEGSRLTVL.

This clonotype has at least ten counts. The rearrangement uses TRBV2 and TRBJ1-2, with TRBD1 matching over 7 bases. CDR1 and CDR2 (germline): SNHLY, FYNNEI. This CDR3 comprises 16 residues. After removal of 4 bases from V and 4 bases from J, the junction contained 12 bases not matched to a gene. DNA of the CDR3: TGTGCCAGCAGTGCTCGACAGGGCCCCGGGAGCTATGGCTACACCTTC. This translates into CASSARQGPGSYGYTF.

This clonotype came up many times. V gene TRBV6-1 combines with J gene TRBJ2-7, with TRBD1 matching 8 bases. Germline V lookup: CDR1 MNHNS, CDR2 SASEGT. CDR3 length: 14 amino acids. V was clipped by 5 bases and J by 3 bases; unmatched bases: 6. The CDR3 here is CASSLRDRIYEQYF. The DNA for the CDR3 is TGTGCCAGCAGTCTCCGGGACAGGATCTACGAGCAGTACTTC.

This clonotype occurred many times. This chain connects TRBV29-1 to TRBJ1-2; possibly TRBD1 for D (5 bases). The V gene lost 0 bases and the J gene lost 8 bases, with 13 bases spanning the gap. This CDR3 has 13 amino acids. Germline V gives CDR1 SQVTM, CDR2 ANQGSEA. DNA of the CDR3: TGCAGCGTTGAAGATCAGGGTGTACGGGGCTACACCTTC. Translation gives CSVEDQGVRGYTF.